These 17 T cell receptor beta chains were all obtained from the same sample, sequenced in a study of blood T cell repertoires in COVID-19. This table comes from immunoSEQ multiplex PCR, and its TCRdb copy is limited to in-frame clones, with some not included. The sample carries 200,000 to 250,000 clones, approximately 86% recorded once. Sequenced: peripheral blood. The source of these receptors is a woman in her twenties or thirties with COVID-19, enrolled during active disease.

This clone has a single count. The chain joins TRBV6-5 to TRBJ2-7; 8 nucleotides align to TRBD1. Trimming cost V 6 bases and J 3 bases; bases outside gene matches: 4. The germline V gene has CDR1 MNHEY and CDR2 SVGAGI. CDR3 length: 13 residues. The CDR3 DNA follows: TGTGCCAGCAGACCCGGGACAGGCTACGAGCAGTACTTC. Protein: CASRPGTGYEQYF.

The chain employs TRBV19 and TRBJ1-5; 9 bases are a match to TRBD1. Germline V lookup: CDR1 LNHDA, CDR2 SQIVND (reference sequence). CDR3 length: 16 residues. Unmatched junction bases numbered 9, after V lost 2 bases and J lost 7 bases. DNA for the CDR3: TGTGCCAGTAGTATAATCGGGGGGACAGGGTTACAGCCCCAGCATTTT. Amino acid sequence: CASSIIGGTGLQPQHF.

The rearrangement uses TRBV7-9 and TRBJ2-7; TRBD1 matches at 10 bases. The CDR3 runs 15 residues. Losses at the gene ends were 7 bases for V and 2 bases for J; bases not matched to a gene: 8. Germline V lookup: CDR1 SEHNR, CDR2 FQNEAQ (reference sequence). The CDR3 here is CASTPRDRGPYEQYF. Written as DNA, the CDR3 is TGTGCCAGCACACCTCGGGACAGGGGCCCCTACGAGCAGTACTTC.

This sequence joins TRBV5-1 and TRBJ1-6; 8 positions match TRBD1. There are 15 residues in the CDR3. V shed 4 bases, J shed 7 bases, and the junction held 7 bases outside the gene matches. CDR1 and CDR2 from the germline V gene are SGHRS and YFSETQ. The CDR3 here is CASSIWTGRNSPLHF. For the CDR3, the DNA is TGCGCCAGCAGCATCTGGACAGGGAGGAATTCACCCCTCCACTTT. Using reference TRBV5-1 and TRBJ1-6 for the parts outside the CDR3, the full variable domain is KAGVTQTPRYLIKTRGQQVTLSCSPISGHRSVSWYQQTPGQGLQFLFEYFSETQRNKGNFPGRFSGRQFSNSRSEMNVSTLELGDSALYLCASSIWTGRNSPLHFGNGTRLTVT.

J is TRBJ1-1 and V is TRBV29-1; D possibly corresponds to TRBD1 (5 bases). The CDR3 loop spans 12 amino acids. CDR1 and CDR2 from the germline V gene are SQVTM and ANQGSEA. V lost 5 bases to trimming and J lost 3 bases, with 10 bases between them. The CDR3 here is CSVYDSHTEAFF. In nucleotides, the CDR3 is TGCAGCGTTTATGACAGCCACACTGAAGCTTTCTTT.

This chain's CDR3 is CSAPLYNEQFF. CDR3 bases: TGCAGTGCTCCACTGTACAATGAGCAGTTCTTC. The chain links TRBV20-1 to TRBJ2-1; D ambiguous. Germline lookup yields CDR1 DFQATT and CDR2 SNEGSKA (reference sequence). Trimming shortened V by 5 bases and J by 4 bases, and 6 bases separated the two germline ends. The CDR3 has 11 amino acids.

The chain couples TRBV4-3 to TRBJ2-2, with D possibly being TRBD1 (6 bases). The CDR3 spans 16 residues. Germline CDR1 and CDR2: LGHNA and YSLEER. The germline V and J ends were trimmed by 0 bases and 2 bases, with 10 bases remaining between them. The CDR3 coding sequence is TGCGCCAGCAGCCAAGATACGGGACAAAACACCGGGGAGCTGTTTTTT. Its translation: CASSQDTGQNTGELFF.

J is TRBJ2-1 and V is TRBV10-3; 7 nucleotides match TRBD2. This CDR3 spans 16 amino acids. V lost 2 bases and J lost 3; bases outside the gene matches: 7. CDR1 ENHRY and CDR2 SYGVKD come from the germline V gene. This CDR3 reads CAISEPSGENYNEQFF. CDR3 DNA sequence: TGTGCCATCAGTGAGCCGAGCGGGGAGAACTACAATGAGCAGTTCTTC.

The chain joins TRBV3-1 (or the pseudogene TRBV3-2) to TRBJ2-7, with 7 bases matching TRBD1. Germline V gene lookup returns CDR1 LGHDT and CDR2 YNNKEL (reference sequence). This CDR3 comprises 14 residues. V lost 4 bases and J lost 6; bases outside the gene matches: 9. The CDR3 DNA reads as TGTGCCAGCAGCCCCCTGACAGGGTTCGGCGAGCAGTACTTC. Protein sequence: CASSPLTGFGEQYF.

This clone was seen just once. The chain recombines TRBV19 with TRBJ1-3, with 7 bases identical to TRBD1. The CDR3 totals 15 residues. V trimming: 5 bases; J trimming: 0 bases; junction bases outside the gene matches: 4. Per germline, CDR1 LNHDA and CDR2 SQIVND (reference sequence). In DNA, the CDR3 is TGTGCCAGTAGTGTACAGGGGTTCTCTGGAAACACCATATATTTT. Translation gives CASSVQGFSGNTIYF.

The V and J genes are TRBV7-8 and TRBJ1-3; TRBD1 agrees at 7 bases. Germline assignment: CDR1 SGHVS and CDR2 FQNEAQ. The CDR3 runs 14 residues. V was clipped by 3 bases and J by 3 bases; unmatched bases: 2. The CDR3 sequence is CASSLGTVGNTIYF. The CDR3 coding sequence is TGTGCCAGCAGCTTGGGGACAGTTGGAAACACCATATATTTT.

V usage is TRBV7-9 and J usage is TRBJ2-1, with 7 bases fitting TRBD1. This CDR3 region has 15 residues. Germline loops: CDR1 SEHNR, CDR2 FQNEAQ (reference sequence). J lost 5 bases, V lost 5 bases, and 9 bases had no gene match. The CDR3 DNA follows: TGTGCCAGCAGCGGAGCCGGGACAGTAAACAATGAGCAGTTCTTC. It yields the protein CASSGAGTVNNEQFF.

The CDR3 reads CASSRREPGGYTF. DNA of the CDR3: TGTGCCAGCAGCCGACGGGAGCCGGGGGGCTACACCTTC. The chain employs TRBV3-1 (or the pseudogene TRBV3-2) and TRBJ1-2; D ambiguous. Trimming shortened V by 4 bases and J by 8 bases, and 14 bases separated the two germline ends. This CDR3 spans 13 amino acids. In germline, CDR1 is LGHDT, CDR2 YNNKEL (reference sequence).

CDR3 DNA: TGTGCCAGCTCACCGGGAGAATACTATGGCTACACCTTC. Amino acids: CASSPGEYYGYTF. The V gene is TRBV18, the J gene TRBJ1-2; D remains ambiguous. Germline V gene sequence: CDR1 KGHSH, CDR2 LQKENI. The CDR3 covers 13 residues. Trimming removed 3 bases at V and 3 bases at J, with 8 bases between.

The chain employs TRBV5-4 and TRBJ2-1, with D possibly TRBD2 on 5 matching bases. This CDR3 has 13 residues. From germline, CDR1 is SGHNT and CDR2 YYREEE (reference sequence). Trimming pared 2 bases from V and 6 bases from J, leaving 9 bases between. The DNA of the CDR3 is TGTGCCAGCAGCTTTGGAGCGGCCAATGAGCAGTTCTTC. Its translation: CASSFGAANEQFF.

The CDR3 reads CASGLSTGSTGELFF. The CDR3 DNA sequence: TGTGCTAGTGGTTTGTCCACAGGGAGCACCGGGGAGCTGTTTTTT. V is TRBV12-5 and J is TRBJ2-2; perhaps TRBD1 as D (6 bases). CDR1 and CDR2 from the germline V gene are LGHNT and FRNRAP. The CDR3 length is 15 residues. Trimming left V 2 bases short and J 4 bases short, with 11 bases between.

The chain carries TRBV7-9 and TRBJ2-1; 10 bases are a match to TRBD2. After removal of 5 bases from V and 5 bases from J, the junction contained 6 bases not matched to a gene. CDR1 SEHNR and CDR2 FQNEAQ come from the germline V gene (reference sequence). This CDR3 region has 15 residues. The CDR3 region has the DNA TGTGCCAGCAGCCAGACTAGCGGGCCGCACAATGAGCAGTTCTTC. This encodes CASSQTSGPHNEQFF.